This is a list of T cell receptor beta chains from one sample in a study of blood T cell repertoires in COVID-19. Assay used: immunoSEQ multiplex PCR; TCRdb lists only in-frame clones, some missing. The top ten clones hold about 4.9% of a sample with about 190,000 clones, over 80% of them seen once. Material: peripheral blood. The receptors were gathered from a woman aged 25 to 45 with acute or convalescent COVID-19. CDR3s leave out the opening cysteine and the closing phenylalanine or tryptophan.

V | CDR3
TRBV5-6 | ASSETRGDTQY
TRBV20-1 | SAHNEKLF
TRBV2 | ASSEDGQGSNTGELF
TRBV6-2/TRBV6-3 | ASSYSPGGGKTEAF
TRBV6-4 | ASSDLGGFAWNEQF
TRBV6-2/TRBV6-3 | ASSYSAVRGYEQY
TRBV11-3 | ASSARGQGAEAF
TRBV13 | ASSVKGQVNTGELF
TRBV2 | ASKTSSYNEQF
TRBV5-1 | ASRGGGPYEQY